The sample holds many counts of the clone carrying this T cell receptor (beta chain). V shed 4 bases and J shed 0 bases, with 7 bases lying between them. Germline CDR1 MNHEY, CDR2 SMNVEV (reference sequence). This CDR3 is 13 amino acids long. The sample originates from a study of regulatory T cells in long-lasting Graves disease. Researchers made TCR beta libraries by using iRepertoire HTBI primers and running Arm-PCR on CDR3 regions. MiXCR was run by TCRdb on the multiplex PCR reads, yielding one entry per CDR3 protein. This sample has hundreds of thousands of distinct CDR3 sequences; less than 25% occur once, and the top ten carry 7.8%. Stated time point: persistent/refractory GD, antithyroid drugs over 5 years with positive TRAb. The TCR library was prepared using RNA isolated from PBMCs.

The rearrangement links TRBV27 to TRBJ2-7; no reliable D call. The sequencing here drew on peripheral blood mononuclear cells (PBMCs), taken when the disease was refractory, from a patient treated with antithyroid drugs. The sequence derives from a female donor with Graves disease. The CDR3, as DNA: TGTGCCAGCAGTTGGGCAACCTCCTACGAGCAGTACTTC. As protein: CASSWATSYEQYF.